The 22 T cell receptor beta chains below all came from one sample that was sequenced in a study of monozygotic twins with inflammatory bowel disease (dated by TCRdb to the late 2010s). The library relied on 5' RACE. The run used an Illumina HiSeq 2500. TCRdb reanalyzed the reads, keeping one entry per CDR3 protein sequence and omitting DNA. The sample table on file contains approximately 380,000 distinct CDR3 sequences. Jointly, the top ten make up 2.6% of the sample. The source material was blood. Receptors originate from a human donor with ulcerative colitis or Crohn's disease, or a healthy co-twin of an affected twin (not recorded which).

V is TRBV9 and J is TRBJ1-1; as DNA is missing, the TRBD1 call by TCRdb cannot be tested. The germline V gene encodes CDR1 SGDLS and CDR2 YYNGEE. The CDR3 runs 14 residues. The CDR3 sequence is CASSPTRGRTEAFF.

V gene TRBV11-2 combines with J gene TRBJ1-1; the D gene TCRdb calls, TRBD1, cannot be checked with no DNA. Germline-derived CDR1 and CDR2 are SGHAT and FQNNGV. The CDR3 is 12 residues long. The CDR3 sequence is CASSLDAGQGLF.

The rearrangement joins TRBV6-1 to TRBJ1-1; no DNA is available, so the TRBD1 call from TCRdb remains unchecked. The CDR3 is 13 residues long. Germline CDR1 MNHNS, CDR2 SASEGT. CDR3 protein: CASNRGKNTEAFF.

The rearrangement joins TRBV7-3 to TRBJ2-1; no DNA is available, so the TRBD1 call from TCRdb remains unchecked. The CDR3 length is 15 residues. The germline gives CDR1 SGHTA, CDR2 FQGTGA. CDR3 amino acids: CASSPNRGYYNEQFF.

The chain couples TRBV10-3 to TRBJ1-1. CDR1 is ENHRY, CDR2 SYGVKD, per germline. CDR3 length: 15 amino acids. The CDR3 reads CAISEWTVMNTEAFF.

The chain recombines TRBV6-1 with TRBJ1-1; TCRdb's D call of TRBD1 is untestable without DNA. The CDR3 extends over 13 amino acids. Germline CDR1 is MNHNS and CDR2 is SASEGT. The CDR3 sequence: CASRIQGRAEAFF.

The rearrangement links TRBV7-9 to TRBJ1-5; there is no DNA to check the TCRdb D call of TRBD1. The CDR3 runs 15 residues. Germline CDR1 SEHNR, CDR2 FQNEAQ (reference sequence). This chain's CDR3 is CASSPGQGNNQPQHF.

V gene TRBV20-1 combines with J gene TRBJ1-1. CDR3 length equals 12 residues. CDR1 and CDR2 (germline): DFQATT, SNEGSKA (reference sequence). The CDR3 sequence: CSASRQNTEAFF.

The gene calls are TRBV5-1 and TRBJ2-2; TCRdb selects TRBD2, and the lack of DNA leaves this call unchecked. Germline CDR1 and CDR2: SGHRS and YFSETQ. This CDR3 comprises 16 residues. The CDR3 sequence: CASSKSGGEVAGELFF.

The chain recombines TRBV9 with TRBJ2-1. The CDR3 spans 15 residues. Germline V CDR1 and CDR2: SGDLS, YYNGEE. The CDR3 spells CASSVVAGRPHEQFF.

The chain joins TRBV5-1 to TRBJ2-7. The V gene's germline CDR1 is SGHRS and CDR2 YFSETQ. The length of the CDR3 is 13 residues. CDR3 in amino acids: CASSLDRSYEQYF.

V and J are TRBV7-8 and TRBJ1-1. The CDR3 sequence is 13 residues long. Germline assignment: CDR1 SGHVS and CDR2 FQNEAQ. CDR3 sequence: CASSLVLRTQAFF. The entire variable domain, with the rest obtained from reference TRBV7-8 and TRBJ1-1, is as follows: GAGVSQSPRYKVAKRGQDVALRCDPISGHVSLFWYQQALGQGPEFLTYFQNEAQLDKSGLPSDRFFAERPEGSVSTLKIQRTQQEDSAVYLCASSLVLRTQAFFGQGTRLTVV.

J is TRBJ2-3 and V is TRBV20-1; TCRdb calls TRBD1, which cannot be checked without DNA. Germline values: CDR1 DFQATT, CDR2 SNEGSKA (reference sequence). This CDR3 comprises 15 residues. The CDR3 protein is CSALVTGSGLSTQYF.

J is TRBJ2-3 and V is TRBV6-2 or TRBV6-3; TCRdb reports TRBD2, a call that lacks DNA to check it against. CDR3 size: 20 residues. CDR1 and CDR2 (germline): MNHEY, SVGEGT. CDR3 sequence: CASSYSRSGASGGNTDTQYF.

The chain is built from TRBV5-1 and TRBJ2-1; TCRdb selects TRBD1, and the lack of DNA leaves this call unchecked. The CDR3 covers 18 residues. CDR1 is SGHRS and CDR2 is YFSETQ in the germline V gene. The CDR3 sequence: CASSYRDRGSGAYNEQFF.

The chain carries TRBV4-1 and TRBJ2-7; checking the TCRdb D call of TRBD2 is not possible without DNA. The CDR3 runs to 14 residues. In germline, CDR1 is MGHRA, CDR2 YSYEKL. CDR3 protein: CASSQADLALEQYF.

The rearrangement joins TRBV29-1 to TRBJ1-2; the TCRdb D gene call, TRBD1, has no DNA to confirm it. From germline, CDR1 is SQVTM and CDR2 ANQGSEA. The CDR3 runs 14 residues. CDR3 loop: CSVYPRQGWQGYTF.

The J gene is TRBJ2-1, the V gene TRBV7-3; TCRdb returns TRBD1, unconfirmable since there is no DNA. Germline values: CDR1 SGHTA, CDR2 FQGTGA. CDR3 length: 12 amino acids. CDR3 protein: CASSLIGQTQFF.

V gene TRBV27 combines with J gene TRBJ1-2; absent DNA, TCRdb's TRBD1 call cannot be checked. Germline V gives CDR1 MNHEY, CDR2 SMNVEV (reference sequence). This CDR3 is 15 amino acids long. The CDR3 loop is CASSLTFPGLNGYTF.

V and J are TRBV5-1 and TRBJ2-3. This CDR3 has 15 residues. CDR1 and CDR2 from the germline V gene are SGHRS and YFSETQ. Here the CDR3 reads CASSLDHLSTDTQYF.

The rearrangement links TRBV20-1 to TRBJ2-7; TCRdb lists TRBD1, though no DNA is available to test this call. This CDR3 has 13 residues. Germline loops: CDR1 DFQATT, CDR2 SNEGSKA (reference sequence). CDR3 sequence: CSAPRAGGYEQYF.

The chain uses TRBV7-8 and TRBJ2-1; as DNA is missing, the TRBD1 call by TCRdb cannot be tested. The CDR3 is made up of 14 amino acids. In germline, CDR1 is SGHVS, CDR2 FQNEAQ. The CDR3 spells CASSFQRGLNEQFF.